Presented here are 2 T cell receptor beta chains from one specimen sequenced in a study of blood T cell repertoires in COVID-19. Method: immunoSEQ multiplex PCR; TCRdb's copy keeps in-frame clones and lacks some. The sample includes roughly 220,000 clones, approximately 83% seen only once; the top ten take 1.3%. Sequences were obtained from PBMCs or T cells enriched from blood (not recorded which). Receptor source: a woman between 40 and 55 years old with acute COVID-19.

On this clone: The identical CDR3 is also encoded by other nucleotide sequences in the sample. V and J are TRBV12-3 or TRBV12-4 and TRBJ1-2; tentatively, D is TRBD1 (5 bases). V lost 4 bases and J 8 bases, leaving 11 bases between the germline ends. This CDR3 comprises 12 residues. The CDR3 coding sequence is TGTGCCAGCAGTTCTACAGGAAAAGGCTACACCTTC. This translates into CASSSTGKGYTF.

There are a few counts of this clone. The chain employs TRBV28 and TRBJ2-7, with D perhaps matching TRBD2 (7 bases). Trimming removed 7 bases from V and 2 bases from J, with 15 bases in between. Germline V CDR1 and CDR2: MDHEN, SYDVKM. The CDR3 has 14 residues. The CDR3: CASTLGGHPYEQYF. As DNA, the CDR3 is TGTGCCAGCACCCTGGGGGGGCACCCCTACGAGCAGTACTTC.